This T cell receptor beta chain was captured in a study of Ad26.COV2.S vaccination and SARS-CoV-2 variants. Study background: In the COV1001 trial, the donor was in the Ad26.COV2.S arm. Recipients of Ad26.COV2.S got it intramuscularly, once or twice 56 days apart. Study observations and caveats: The TCR breadth and depth analyses may have understated or missed part of the total T cell responses.

There are 17 residues in the CDR3. The germline V gene encodes CDR1 SGHRS and CDR2 YFSETQ. The ends lost 4 bases at V and 1 base at J; junction bases unmatched: 7. To note about this clone: The antigen is not known.

Treatment: about 20 received Ad26.COV2.S at low or high dose, single or two shots; about 5 received placebo; per-sample allocation not given. Day 63 after the first vaccine or placebo injection was the time point for sampling. A Boston donor was an adult aged 18-55 years. TCRdb's copy holds only in-frame clones and misses some; the assay was immunoSEQ multiplex PCR. The sample has approximately 250,000 clones, about 83% seen once. The chain carries TRBV5-1 and TRBJ2-3; TRBD1 aligns across 12 bases. The sequenced sample was peripheral blood, obtained in a trial of Ad26.COV2.S vaccine versus placebo. The TCR comes from a person aged 18 to 59 who received the Ad26.COV2.S COVID-19 vaccine or a placebo. The CDR3 loop is CASSRGQGAAGTDTQYF. CDR3 DNA sequence: TGCGCCAGCAGCCGGGGACAGGGGGCGGCCGGCACAGATACGCAGTATTTT. Together with reference TRBV5-1 and TRBJ2-3, the CDR3 gives the full variable domain: KAGVTQTPRYLIKTRGQQVTLSCSPISGHRSVSWYQQTPGQGLQFLFEYFSETQRNKGNFPGRFSGRQFSNSRSEMNVSTLELGDSALYLCASSRGQGAAGTDTQYFGPGTRLTVL.